A selection of T cell receptor beta chains follows, all from one sample in a study of blood T cell repertoires in COVID-19. Here immunoSEQ multiplex PCR was the method, and the copy in TCRdb shows in-frame clones only, minus some. Among some 89,000 clones listed, around nine tenths were seen once. The sample taken for sequencing was peripheral blood. The receptors originated from a man in his fifties or sixties with acute or convalescent COVID-19. CDR3s include the opening cysteine and the closing phenylalanine or tryptophan. A D gene is named only where the DNA matches it firmly. Clone size is not always given. Where it is, it says once, few, many or a class for expanded clones.

TRBV19	NA	NA	TRBJ1-5	TGTGCCAGTAGTATAGAGGCAGCGCAACAGCCCCAGCATTTT	CASSIEAAQQPQHF
TRBV5-5	TRBD1	NA	TRBJ1-1	TGTGCCAGCAGACCAGGAAGACAGGGGCTGAACACTGAAGCTTTCTTT	CASRPGRQGLNTEAFF
TRBV18	TRBD1	NA	TRBJ1-1	TGTGCCAGCTCACCACGGACAGGGCAAAGCACTGAAGCTTTCTTT	CASSPRTGQSTEAFF
TRBV30	TRBD1	NA	TRBJ1-1	TGTGCCTGGGACAGGGCGAACACTGAAGCTTTCTTT	CAWDRANTEAFF
TRBV3-1/TRBV3-2	NA	once	TRBJ1-3	TGTGCCAGCAGCCAAGACGTGGGGACTATTCCTGGAAACACCATATATTTT	CASSQDVGTIPGNTIYF
TRBV18	NA	NA	TRBJ1-5	TGTGCCAGCTCACAGACAGGTTTCGGAGTGTTTCAGCCCCAGCATTTT	CASSQTGFGVFQPQHF
TRBV4-2	NA	NA	TRBJ1-1	TGTGCCAGCAGCAACACCGAGAACACTGAAGCTTTCTTT	CASSNTENTEAFF
TRBV6-2/TRBV6-3	NA	NA	TRBJ1-3	TGTGCCAGCAGTTCCCCTTCGGTGATCTCTGGAAACACCATATATTTT	CASSSPSVISGNTIYF
TRBV4-1	NA	NA	TRBJ1-6	TGCGCCAGCAGCCAAGGGGGTTTTGCGGGGTCACCCCTCCACTTT	CASSQGGFAGSPLHF
TRBV10-3	TRBD1	NA	TRBJ1-2	TGTGCCATCAGTGACCAGGGACAGGGTTTTGGCTACACCTTC	CAISDQGQGFGYTF
TRBV2	NA	NA	TRBJ1-2	TGTGCCAGCAGTTACACAGGATCCGTTGGCTACACCTTC	CASSYTGSVGYTF
TRBV7-9	TRBD1	NA	TRBJ1-1	TGTGCCAGCGGGTGGACAGGGGACACTGAAGCTTTCTTT	CASGWTGDTEAFF
TRBV5-1	NA	NA	TRBJ1-2	TGCGCCAGCAGCCCGGGGGCTAACTATGGCTACACCTTC	CASSPGANYGYTF
TRBV18	NA	NA	TRBJ1-1	TGTGCCAGCTCACCTCGACAGCATTCTGAAGCTTTCTTT	CASSPRQHSEAFF
TRBV9	TRBD2	NA	TRBJ2-5	TGTGCCAGCAGCGCCAAGCAGGCGGGAGGGGAGACCCAGTACTTC	CASSAKQAGGETQYF
TRBV25-1	NA	NA	TRBJ1-1	TGTGCCAGCAGTGATAATAGGAGGGGGGGTGAAGCTTTCTTT	CASSDNRRGGEAFF
TRBV19	NA	NA	TRBJ2-7	TGTGCCAGTAGGGTAGCGGTCGCCTCCTACGAGCAGTACTTC	CASRVAVASYEQYF
TRBV7-9	TRBD1	NA	TRBJ1-2	TGTGCCAGCAGCCCATTCGGGACAGGGATCCTGGGCTACACCTTC	CASSPFGTGILGYTF
TRBV2	TRBD1	NA	TRBJ1-2	TGTGCCAGCAGTGTTTGGACAGGGACCTATGGCTACACCTTC	CASSVWTGTYGYTF
TRBV7-9	NA	NA	TRBJ2-3	TGTGCCAGCAGCAGAGACACAGATACGCAGTATTTT	CASSRDTDTQYF
TRBV3-1/TRBV3-2	TRBD2	NA	TRBJ2-1	TGTGCCAGCAGCCAAGAGTCGGTAGCGGGGGGGTCACGGCAGTTCTTC	CASSQESVAGGSRQFF
TRBV5-1	NA	NA	TRBJ1-6	TGCGCCAGCAGCTCCGGACAGTACTATAATTCACCCCTCCACTTT	CASSSGQYYNSPLHF
TRBV2	NA	NA	TRBJ1-2	TGTGCCAGCGCTGAGAACTATGGCTACACCTTC	CASAENYGYTF
TRBV14	NA	NA	TRBJ1-1	TGTGCCAGCAGCCAATATCAGGCGATGAACACTGAAGCTTTCTTT	CASSQYQAMNTEAFF
TRBV5-6	NA	few	TRBJ1-6	TGTGCCAGCAGCTTGGGGGGGGTAGTTTCACCCCTCCACTTT	CASSLGGVVSPLHF
TRBV30	TRBD1	NA	TRBJ1-5	TGTGCCTGGAGTCTAACCGGGACAGGGGGTCCCCAGCATTTT	CAWSLTGTGGPQHF
TRBV5-1	NA	NA	TRBJ1-3	TGCGCCAGCAGCTTGGACGGGAGCTCTGGAAACACCATATATTTT	CASSLDGSSGNTIYF
TRBV6-2/TRBV6-3	NA	NA	TRBJ1-1	TGTGCCAGCAGTTGGGCTGAGGGGGCTGAAGCTTTCTTT	CASSWAEGAEAFF
TRBV6-5	NA	NA	TRBJ1-1	TGTGCCAGCAGTTCCCTCCAGCGTGGGGCTTTCTTT	CASSSLQRGAFF
TRBV27	NA	NA	TRBJ1-4	TGTGCCAGCAGTCCACGATTCGCGCAAGTTAATGAAAAACTGTTTTTT	CASSPRFAQVNEKLFF
TRBV2	TRBD1	NA	TRBJ2-2	TGTGCCAGCAGTTTGACAGGGATCACCGGGGAGCTGTTTTTT	CASSLTGITGELFF
TRBV11-2	TRBD1	NA	TRBJ1-1	TGTGCCAGCAGCATGCTAGGGACAGACACTGAAGCTTTCTTT	CASSMLGTDTEAFF
TRBV27	TRBD1	NA	TRBJ2-2	TGTGCCAGCAGTTTATCCGACAGGGGGCCCGGGGCCGGGGAGCTGTTTTTT	CASSLSDRGPGAGELFF
TRBV12-5	NA	once	TRBJ1-6	TGTGCTAGTGGTTGGGAGGTTGGTTCACCCCTCCACTTT	CASGWEVGSPLHF
TRBV5-6	NA	NA	TRBJ1-5	TGTGCCAGCAGCTTGCGGGGGAACAATCAGCCCCAGCATTTT	CASSLRGNNQPQHF
TRBV6-5	TRBD1	NA	TRBJ1-1	TGTGCCAGCAGTTACGGTGACAGGGCCAACACTGAAGCTTTCTTT	CASSYGDRANTEAFF
TRBV10-3	NA	NA	TRBJ2-1	TGTGCCATCAGCCATAGCGTCCCGGCGAATGAGCAGTTCTTC	CAISHSVPANEQFF
TRBV30	NA	NA	TRBJ2-3	TGTGCCTGGAGGATCGAGGGCGGTGGGGTGACTTTT	CAWRIEGGGVTF
TRBV30	TRBD1	NA	TRBJ1-6	TGTGCCTGGAGTGACAGGGGTAATTCACCCCTCCACTTT	CAWSDRGNSPLHF
TRBV10-3	NA	NA	TRBJ1-2	TGTGCCATCAGTCCACCGGGTGGCTTGAACTATGGCTACACCTTC	CAISPPGGLNYGYTF
TRBV18	TRBD1	NA	TRBJ2-5	TGTGCCAGCTCACCACCGGGACAGAGACAAGAGACCCAGTACTTC	CASSPPGQRQETQYF
TRBV19	NA	NA	TRBJ1-6	TGTGCCAGTAGTCCCGCCGAGGATTCACCCCTCCACTTT	CASSPAEDSPLHF
TRBV3-1/TRBV3-2	NA	NA	TRBJ1-2	TGTGCCCGCAGCCAAGTAGGCGGGTGGGGGGGGTATGGCTACACCTTC	CARSQVGGWGGYGYTF
TRBV18	NA	once	TRBJ1-1	TGTGCCAGCTCGCCACTTCAGTTGAACACTGAAGCTTTCTTT	CASSPLQLNTEAFF
TRBV3-1/TRBV3-2	NA	NA	TRBJ1-6	TGTGCCAGCAGCCAAGATAAGGCGGTTAATTCACCCCTCCACTTT	CASSQDKAVNSPLHF